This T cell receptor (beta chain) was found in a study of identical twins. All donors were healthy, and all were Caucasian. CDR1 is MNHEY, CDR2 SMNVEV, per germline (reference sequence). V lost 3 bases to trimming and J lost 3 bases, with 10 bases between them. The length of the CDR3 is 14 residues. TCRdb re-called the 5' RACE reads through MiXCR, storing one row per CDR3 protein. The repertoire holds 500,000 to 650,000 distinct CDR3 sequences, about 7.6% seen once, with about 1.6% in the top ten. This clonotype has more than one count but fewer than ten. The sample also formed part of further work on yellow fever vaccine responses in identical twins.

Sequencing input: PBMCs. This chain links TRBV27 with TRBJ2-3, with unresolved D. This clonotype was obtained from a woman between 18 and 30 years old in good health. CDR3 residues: CASSFESATDTQYF. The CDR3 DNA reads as TGTGCCAGCAGTTTTGAAAGTGCGACAGATACGCAGTATTTT.